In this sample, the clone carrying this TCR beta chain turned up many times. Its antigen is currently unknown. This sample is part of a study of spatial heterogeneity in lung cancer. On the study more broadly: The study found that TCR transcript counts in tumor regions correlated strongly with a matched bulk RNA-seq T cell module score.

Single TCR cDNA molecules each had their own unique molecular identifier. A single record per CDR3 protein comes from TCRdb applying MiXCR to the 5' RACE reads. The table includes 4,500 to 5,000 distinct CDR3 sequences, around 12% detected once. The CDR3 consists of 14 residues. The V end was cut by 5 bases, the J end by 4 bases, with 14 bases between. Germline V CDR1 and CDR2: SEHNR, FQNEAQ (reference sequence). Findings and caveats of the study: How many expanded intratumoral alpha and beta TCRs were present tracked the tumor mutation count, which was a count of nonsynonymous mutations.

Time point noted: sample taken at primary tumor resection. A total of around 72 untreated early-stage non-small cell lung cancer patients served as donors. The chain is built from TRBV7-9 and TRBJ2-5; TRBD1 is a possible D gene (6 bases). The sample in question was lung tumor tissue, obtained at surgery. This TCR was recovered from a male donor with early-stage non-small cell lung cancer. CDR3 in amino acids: CASSAPGVPETQYF. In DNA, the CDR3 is TGTGCCAGCAGCGCACCAGGGGTCCCAGAGACCCAGTACTTC.